Ten or more counts support the clone carrying this T cell receptor beta chain. Its target is unknown. CDR1 LGHNA and CDR2 YNFKEQ come from the germline V gene. V dropped 0 bases and J dropped 8; count of bases not matched to a gene: 12. The CDR3 covers 18 residues. 5'RACE primed at constant segments yielded TCR alpha and TCR beta cDNA libraries bearing sample barcodes and UMIs. TCRdb ran MiXCR on the 5' RACE reads and lists one entry per CDR3 protein. The profile shows roughly 580,000 distinct CDR3 sequences, approximately 18% of them singletons. The sample originates from a study of T-cell memory formation after mild COVID-19. The study, taken as a whole, reports: Clones that contracted from day 15 to 85 were balanced CD4/CD8, while later expanders leaned CD4+. Contracting CD8+ clones were enriched in EMRA, CD4+ mainly in CM and EM.

The receptor was isolated from an adult woman who had mild COVID-19 (a few samples of this study predate the infection). Cell type and time point are not known. The sample comprised PBMCs or a T cell subset sorted from them (not recorded which). The chain is built from TRBV4-2 and TRBJ1-4; TRBD1 matches at 10 bases. The CDR3 loop is CASSQELFGQGGVEKLFF. CDR3 in DNA: TGTGCCAGCAGCCAAGAATTGTTCGGACAGGGGGGAGTAGAAAAACTGTTTTTT.